Below, 13 T cell receptor beta chains from the same sample are listed, as sequenced in a study of T cell responses to AZD1222 COVID-19 vaccine (dated by TCRdb to the early 2020s). The time point label, read with the paper, signifies: baseline before first vaccination. Libraries came from the immunoSEQ multiplex PCR assay. TCRdb mirrors the immuneACCESS table, restricted to in-frame sequences. Some clones are absent from its copies; in checked studies, under half trace to an unresolved V gene, and the reason for the others is unknown. A total of some 150,000 clones appear in this sample, approximately 90% of them only once. The top ten hold around 3.1% of the sample. The sample was peripheral blood, taken on day 0 of AZD1222 vaccination. These TCRs come from an adult in good health.

This clone was detected only once. V usage is TRBV21-1 and J usage is TRBJ2-4. TRBV21-1 is a recognized pseudogene. The CDR3 runs to 17 residues. CDR3 residues: CASSKKVPGLAKNIQYF. DNA of the CDR3: TGTGCCAGCAGCAAAAAAGTCCCCGGGCTAGCCAAAAACATTCAGTACTTC.

The chain has TRBV7-9 and TRBJ1-1; D is unresolved. The CDR3 runs to 14 residues. CDR1 SEHNR and CDR2 FQNEAQ come from the germline V gene (reference sequence). V lost 0 bases and J lost 5, with 10 bases in between. This CDR3 reads CASSLAAKGTEAFF. Here the CDR3 DNA reads TGTGCCAGCAGCTTAGCGGCTAAGGGAACTGAAGCTTTCTTT.

The chain carries TRBV7-3 and TRBJ1-5, with 8 nucleotides matching TRBD1. CDR1 is SGHTA, CDR2 FQGTGA, per germline. CDR3 length: 14 residues. Germline trimming cut 2 bases from V and 7 bases from J; bases unmatched to any gene: 4. The CDR3: CASSLGQGGQPQHF. CDR3 nucleotide sequence: TGTGCCAGCAGCTTAGGACAGGGAGGACAGCCCCAGCATTTT.

The rearrangement uses TRBV6-1 and TRBJ1-2; D not certain. Per the germline V gene, CDR1 is MNHNS and CDR2 is SASEGT. The CDR3 length is 20 residues. V lost 4 bases and J 0 bases, leaving 27 bases between the germline ends. Here the CDR3 DNA reads TGTGCCAGCAGTGCCGGACTAGGGCACGGAGGCGTTAGGGCTAACTATGGCTACACCTTC. As protein: CASSAGLGHGGVRANYGYTF.

On this clone: Other DNA sequences in the same sample also yield this CDR3. CDR3 DNA: TGTGCCAGCAGTGAAGTGGGGTACACAGATACGCAGTATTTT. As protein: CASSEVGYTDTQYF. V gene TRBV6-1 combines with J gene TRBJ2-3; D is unclear. Germline V gene lookup returns CDR1 MNHNS and CDR2 SASEGT. Trimming took off 1 base at V and 2 bases at J, with 7 bases between the two ends. The CDR3 extends over 14 amino acids.

This clone has only one observation. The V and J genes are TRBV11-3 and TRBJ2-2; TRBD1 matches at 9 bases. V was pared by 5 bases and J by 4 bases, with 8 bases of the junction left unmatched. Germline assignment: CDR1 SGHNT and CDR2 YENEEA. CDR3 length: 16 amino acids. DNA for the CDR3: TGTGCCAGCAGCCCTCGACAGGGGGTTGGCACCGGGGAGCTGTTTTTT. Residues: CASSPRQGVGTGELFF.

V usage is TRBV24-1 and J usage is TRBJ2-3; 7 positions agree with TRBD2. The V gene end was trimmed by 4 bases and the J gene end by 7 bases; junction bases not matched to a gene: 10. This CDR3 comprises 15 residues. CDR1 is KGHDR and CDR2 is SFDVKD in the germline V gene. The CDR3 reads CATSDPTGGPHTQYF. The CDR3 DNA reads TGTGCCACCAGTGACCCAACGGGGGGACCACATACGCAGTATTTT.

For the CDR3, the DNA is TGTGCAGCCCGGTCTAACGGAGGAGATACGCAGTATTTT. Its translation is CAARSNGGDTQYF. The V gene is TRBV19, the J gene TRBJ2-3, with D maybe TRBD2 (5 bases). The CDR3 covers 13 residues. Germline lookup yields CDR1 LNHDA and CDR2 SQIVND (reference sequence).

This chain joins TRBV7-9 and TRBJ2-7, with 7 positions matching TRBD1. J lost 0 bases, V lost 4 bases, and 3 bases had no gene match. Per the germline V gene, CDR1 is SEHNR and CDR2 is FQNEAQ (reference sequence). The length of the CDR3 is 14 residues. CDR3 region: CASSSQGDSYEQYF. The CDR3, as DNA: TGTGCCAGCAGCTCCCAGGGGGACTCCTACGAGCAGTACTTC.

V gene TRBV5-4 combines with J gene TRBJ1-6; D is uncertain. V lost 6 bases and J lost 6, with 7 bases in between. Germline V gene data show CDR1 as SGHNT and CDR2 as YYREEE (reference sequence). This CDR3 comprises 12 residues. CDR3 residues: CASTRANSPLHF. Written as DNA, the CDR3 is TGTGCCAGCACACGGGCTAATTCACCCCTCCACTTT. Based on the CDR3 plus reference TRBV5-4 and TRBJ1-6, the full variable domain is ETGVTQSPTHLIKTRGQQVTLRCSSQSGHNTVSWYQQALGQGPQFIFQYYREEENGRGNFPPRFSGLQFPNYSSELNVNALELDDSALYLCASTRANSPLHFGNGTRLTVT.

The chain couples TRBV5-1 to TRBJ1-6, with no clear D. CDR1 and CDR2 (germline): SGHRS, YFSETQ. V was shortened by 3 bases and J by 0 bases, with 10 bases between the two germline ends. The CDR3 has 16 residues. Here the CDR3 DNA reads TGCGCCAGCAGCTGGGGTGTACCCTCCTATAATTCACCCCTCCACTTT. This codes for CASSWGVPSYNSPLHF.

The V and J genes are TRBV9 and TRBJ1-1; 10 positions match TRBD1. Germline V gives CDR1 SGDLS, CDR2 YYNGEE. The trim removed 4 bases at V and 5 bases at J, leaving 8 bases unmatched. This CDR3 region has 15 residues. In DNA form, the CDR3 reads TGTGCCAGCAGCCCCCGGACAGGGGGATTTACTGAAGCTTTCTTT. It is translated as CASSPRTGGFTEAFF.

The rearrangement joins TRBV6-5 to TRBJ2-7, with D maybe TRBD1 (6 bases). The CDR3 extends over 14 amino acids. Germline V gene sequence: CDR1 MNHEY, CDR2 SVGAGI. V was cut by 5 bases and J by 0 bases, with 11 bases left in between. Here the CDR3 DNA reads TGTGCCAGCAGTCCCAGAGGGGGCTCCTACGAGCAGTACTTC. Its translation: CASSPRGGSYEQYF.